The clone carrying this T cell receptor beta chain came up a few times. This sample was taken from a study of control samples from healthy donors and cancer patients. This table comes from immunoSEQ multiplex PCR, and its TCRdb copy is limited to in-frame clones, with some not included. The sample records about 120,000 clones, roughly nine tenths being singletons. Trimming cost V 2 bases and J 5 bases, with 11 bases left between them. Germline V lookup: CDR1 SGHTS, CDR2 YDEGEE. This CDR3 is 13 amino acids long. What was sequenced was PBMCs. The V gene is TRBV5-8, the J gene TRBJ2-7, with D possibly matching TRBD1 (6 bases). This receptor was obtained from a woman between 50 and 59 years old with colorectal cancer. The CDR3 is CASSFVGGDEQYF. The CDR3 DNA sequence: TGTGCCAGCAGCTTTGTAGGGGGTGACGAGCAGTACTTC.